This T cell receptor beta chain comes out of a study of T-cell memory formation after mild COVID-19. TCRdb ran MiXCR on the 5' RACE reads and lists one entry per CDR3 protein. The table records about 620,000 distinct CDR3 sequences, 15% to 20% of them present only once. The length of the CDR3 is 16 residues. The V and J ends lost 1 base and 2 bases respectively, with 11 bases between them. Germline CDR1 reads SGHTA; CDR2 reads FQGTGA. The sample holds a few counts of this clonotype. The sequence came from an adult woman who had mild COVID-19 (a few samples of this study predate the infection). Cell type and time point are not known. The sequenced sample consisted of PBMCs or a T cell subset sorted from them (not recorded which). The gene calls are TRBV7-3 and TRBJ2-2; D is perhaps TRBD1 or TRBD2 (6 bases each). In DNA form, the CDR3 reads TGTGCCAGCAGCTTAAGTTGGGGGGCCAACACCGGGGAGCTGTTTTTT. Translating gives CASSLSWGANTGELFF.